This paragraph covers one T cell receptor beta chain sequence. Its target is unknown. PCR primers comprised 60 Vbeta and 13 Jbeta primers. Produced via immunoSEQ multiplex PCR; TCRdb's table is partial and in-frame only. The table includes 70,000 to 100,000 clones, about 68% detected once. The record originates from a study of cytomegalovirus exposure and HLA in healthy donors. The CDR3 is made up of 13 amino acids. V shed 8 bases, J shed 3 bases, and the junction held 5 bases outside the gene matches. Germline assignment: CDR1 MDHEN and CDR2 SYDVKM. Study results and caveats: The dataset shows that most TCR sequences were rare, while some public TCRs occurred in many donors. Per a prior analysis, the majority of TCR beta V segments were productive roughly 87% or roughly 30% of the time. Several top significant clusters appeared, in a later analysis, to be linked to common viral pathogens. Further analysis, carried out later, found HLA-associated TCR beta chains more clonally expanded than equally common other chains.

This chain links TRBV28 with TRBJ2-3, with 7 bases aligning to TRBD1. Source material: PBMCs. The TCR was taken from a woman between 45 and 60 years old in good health and CMV-seropositive. The CDR3 DNA reads TGTGCCAGCTCGACAGGGAAGACAGATACGCAGTATTTT. Translating gives CASSTGKTDTQYF.